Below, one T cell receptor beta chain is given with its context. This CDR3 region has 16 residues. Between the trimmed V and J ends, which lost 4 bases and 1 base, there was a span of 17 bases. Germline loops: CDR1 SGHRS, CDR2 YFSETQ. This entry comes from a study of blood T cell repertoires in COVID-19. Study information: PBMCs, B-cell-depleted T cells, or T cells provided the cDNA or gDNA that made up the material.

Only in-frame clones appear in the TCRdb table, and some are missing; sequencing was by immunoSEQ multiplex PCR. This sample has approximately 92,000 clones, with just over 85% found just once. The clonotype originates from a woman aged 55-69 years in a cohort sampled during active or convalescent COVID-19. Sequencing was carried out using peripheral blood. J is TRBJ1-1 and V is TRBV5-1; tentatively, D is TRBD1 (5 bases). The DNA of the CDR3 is TGCGCCAGCAGCCTCTGGGCCCGGGGGAGGAACACTGAAGCTTTCTTT. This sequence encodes CASSLWARGRNTEAFF.